The 24 T cell receptor beta chains reported below all come from one sample, sequenced in a study of beta chain features in type 1 diabetes listed by TCRdb under 2018. Summary of the overall study and its limitations: In all four CD4+ subsets, TCRB CDR3 length was moderately but significantly shorter in type 1 diabetes patients.

To prepare the library, the immunoSEQ multiplex PCR assay was applied. The High Capacity cDNA Reverse Transcription Kit was used to reverse transcribe all of the isolated RNA, meaning that expressed TCRB transcripts were what got sequenced. In TCRdb, the immuneACCESS table is reduced to in-frame sequences with V and J assigned. These tables do not hold every clone; where another copy was compared, an unresolved V gene accounts for under half, and the others remain unexplained. The sample table contains about 740,000 clones; only one count was recorded for over 10% of them. The ten largest clones capture 0.022% of the sample. For these receptors, no antigen is known. Source material: naive CD4+ T cells from blood. Sample cell subset or site, as interpreted from the label and publication: true naive CD4+ T cells. Receptors originate from a man younger than 30 with type 1 diabetes.

Note on this clone: The identical CDR3 is also encoded by other nucleotide sequences in the sample. The gene calls are TRBV2 and TRBJ2-7, with no clear D. The CDR3 extends over 11 amino acids. Per germline, CDR1 SNHLY and CDR2 FYNNEI. The V end lost 2 bases, the J end lost 2 bases, and 1 base lay between the germline ends. Here the CDR3 reads CASSETYEQYF. DNA for the CDR3: TGTGCCAGCAGTGAAACCTACGAGCAGTACTTC.

The chain recombines TRBV5-6 with TRBJ1-5; the match to TRBD1 covers 10 bases. With 2 bases clipped from V and 8 bases from J, the junction kept 1 base outside the gene matches. Germline V CDR1 and CDR2: SGHDT, YYEEEE. This CDR3 is built from 13 residues. The CDR3 DNA is TGTGCCAGCAGCTTAGGACAGGGGGAGCCCCAGCATTTT. As protein: CASSLGQGEPQHF.

In nucleotides, the CDR3 is TGTGCCAGCAGCCCGGGACTAGCGGGGAACACCGGGGAGCTGTTTTTT. Its protein is CASSPGLAGNTGELFF. This sequence joins TRBV7-9 and TRBJ2-2; 12 nucleotides line up with TRBD2. Losses at the gene ends were 5 bases for V and 1 base for J; bases not matched to a gene: 2. Germline lookup yields CDR1 SEHNR and CDR2 FQNEAQ (reference sequence). The CDR3 consists of 16 residues. Looking up the rest from reference TRBV7-9 and TRBJ2-2 gives the full variable domain: DTGVSQNPRHKITKRGQNVTFRCDPISEHNRLYWYRQTLGQGPEFLTYFQNEAQLEKSRLLSDRFSAERPKGSFSTLEIQRTEQGDSAMYLCASSPGLAGNTGELFFGEGSRLTVL.

This clone has more than one count but fewer than ten. This sequence joins TRBV10-3 and TRBJ1-1; D ambiguous. The V and J ends lost 4 bases and 0 bases respectively, with 9 bases between them. The CDR3 is 14 residues long. Looked up from germline, CDR1 is ENHRY and CDR2 is SYGVKD. CDR3 nucleotide sequence: TGTGCCATCAGTGCGGTGCACATGAACACTGAAGCTTTCTTT. Protein: CAISAVHMNTEAFF.

The rearrangement joins TRBV19 to TRBJ2-7, with unresolved D. Between the trimmed V and J ends, which lost 5 bases and 6 bases, there was a span of 11 bases. This CDR3 comprises 12 residues. Germline CDR1 is LNHDA and CDR2 is SQIVND (reference sequence). CDR3 DNA: TGTGCCAGTAGTCCGATTGACCGCGAGCAGTACTTC. Translated: CASSPIDREQYF.

A few counts support this clone. The chain combines TRBV7-9 with TRBJ1-4, with 9 bases lining up with TRBD1. Germline CDR1 and CDR2: SEHNR and FQNEAQ (reference sequence). V lost 0 bases to trimming and J lost 7 bases; unmatched junction nucleotides: 3. The CDR3 runs 15 residues. The CDR3 coding sequence is TGTGCCAGCAGCTTAGCGGGACAGGGAGTTGAAAAACTGTTTTTT. This translates into CASSLAGQGVEKLFF. The variable domain in full, completed from reference TRBV7-9 and TRBJ1-4, reads DTGVSQNPRHKITKRGQNVTFRCDPISEHNRLYWYRQTLGQGPEFLTYFQNEAQLEKSRLLSDRFSAERPKGSFSTLEIQRTEQGDSAMYLCASSLAGQGVEKLFFGSGTQLSVL.

This CDR3 reads CASTRNIEGATQYF. Here the CDR3 DNA reads TGTGCCAGCACCCGGAATATTGAAGGGGCTACGCAGTATTTT. The rearrangement links TRBV25-1 to TRBJ2-3, with D possibly matching TRBD1 (5 bases). Trimming left V 7 bases short and J 8 bases short, with 19 bases between. Germline-derived CDR1 and CDR2 are MGHDK and SYGVNS. There are 14 residues in the CDR3.

This chain joins TRBV19 and TRBJ2-1, with TRBD2 as a possible D gene (6 bases). The V end lost 6 bases, the J end lost 0 bases, and 12 bases lay between the germline ends. The CDR3 runs to 15 residues. Per germline, CDR1 LNHDA and CDR2 SQIVND (reference sequence). The CDR3 protein is CASRRGESSYNEQFF. The CDR3 DNA reads as TGTGCCAGTAGGCGCGGGGAGAGCTCCTACAATGAGCAGTTCTTC.

CDR3 residues: CASSPTDRGYNSPLHF. The CDR3 coding sequence is TGTGCCAGCAGTCCCACGGACAGGGGGTATAATTCACCCCTCCACTTT. J is TRBJ1-6 and V is TRBV27, with 10 nucleotides matching TRBD1. Germline V gives CDR1 MNHEY, CDR2 SMNVEV (reference sequence). This CDR3 region has 16 residues. V was pared by 5 bases and J by 4 bases, with 5 bases of the junction left unmatched.

This chain uses TRBV7-9 with TRBJ2-3; D ambiguous. The V and J ends lost 5 bases and 3 bases respectively, with 12 bases between them. CDR1 SEHNR and CDR2 FQNEAQ come from the germline V gene (reference sequence). The CDR3 has 14 amino acids. CDR3: CASSPALSTDTQYF. The CDR3, as DNA: TGTGCCAGCAGCCCAGCCCTTTCGACAGATACGCAGTATTTT.

This clone was seen a few times. This rearrangement joins TRBV18 to TRBJ1-5, with unresolved D. This CDR3 is 16 amino acids long. CDR1 and CDR2 (germline): KGHSH, LQKENI. V gave up 3 bases and J gave up 0 bases, with 12 bases separating them. In nucleotides, the CDR3 is TGTGCCAGCTCACCGTTCGGGCGGAATAGCAATCAGCCCCAGCATTTT. Translating gives CASSPFGRNSNQPQHF.

This clone has a handful of counts. The CDR3 nucleotides are TGCGCCAGCTGCCGGGAGGGAGAGACCCAGTACTTC. As protein: CASCREGETQYF. This rearrangement joins TRBV5-1 to TRBJ2-5; TRBD2 matches at 8 bases. The V gene end was trimmed by 7 bases and the J gene end by 4 bases; junction bases not matched to a gene: 3. Germline V CDR1 and CDR2: SGHRS, YFSETQ. The CDR3 consists of 12 residues.

The chain couples TRBV5-4 to TRBJ1-1; no definite D call. Per the germline V gene, CDR1 is SGHNT and CDR2 is YYREEE (reference sequence). This CDR3 spans 15 amino acids. Trimming pared 5 bases from V and 4 bases from J, leaving 18 bases between. CDR3 loop: CASRYAPLEGTEAFF. In nucleotides, the CDR3 is TGTGCCAGCAGGTATGCTCCCCTCGAGGGCACTGAAGCTTTCTTT.

This clone was seen more than once but under ten times. The V and J genes are TRBV6-1 and TRBJ2-7; TRBD1 matches at 9 bases. V trimming: 2 bases; J trimming: 5 bases; junction bases outside the gene matches: 4. This CDR3 comprises 14 residues. Per germline, CDR1 MNHNS and CDR2 SASEGT. The CDR3 sequence: CASSESQGADEQYF. The CDR3 DNA reads as TGTGCCAGCAGTGAATCACAGGGGGCGGACGAGCAGTACTTC.

This clone was observed a handful of times. The chain links TRBV7-6 to TRBJ2-1; the match to TRBD2 covers 9 bases. Trimming at V came to 5 bases and at J to 0 bases, leaving 8 bases not matched to a gene. The CDR3 loop spans 17 amino acids. CDR1 is SGHVS and CDR2 is FNYEAQ in the germline V gene. CDR3 residues: CASSPSGGRSSYNEQFF. CDR3 DNA sequence: TGTGCCAGCAGCCCGAGCGGGGGGCGGAGCTCCTACAATGAGCAGTTCTTC.

This clone was seen more than once but under ten times. The chain uses TRBV5-1 and TRBJ2-2; a weak D match, TRBD2 (5 bases). CDR3 size: 13 residues. CDR1 and CDR2 (germline): SGHRS, YFSETQ. Trimming pared 10 bases from V and 2 bases from J, leaving 12 bases between. CDR3 in DNA: TGCGCCTGCCGGGAACCAAACACCGGGGAGCTGTTTTTT. Protein sequence: CACREPNTGELFF.

This chain joins TRBV5-1 and TRBJ1-1; possible D gene TRBD1, 5 bases. The CDR3 extends over 14 amino acids. Germline CDR1 reads SGHRS; CDR2 reads YFSETQ. Trimming removed 0 bases at V and 5 bases at J, with 11 bases between. The CDR3 sequence is CASSLGQGGTEAFF. CDR3 sequence (DNA): TGCGCCAGCAGCTTGGGGCAGGGCGGGACTGAAGCTTTCTTT.

The chain has TRBV25-1 and TRBJ2-1; D not resolved. CDR3 length equals 13 residues. Germline CDR1 and CDR2: MGHDK and SYGVNS. V lost 2 bases to trimming and J lost 6 bases, with 8 bases between them. CDR3 nucleotides: TGTGCCAGCAGTGAACCCTTACTCAATGAGCAGTTCTTC. Protein product: CASSEPLLNEQFF.

The J gene is TRBJ1-2, the V gene TRBV6-5; D is unclear. Germline CDR1 and CDR2: MNHEY and SVGAGI. The V end lost 0 bases, the J end lost 4 bases, and 9 bases lay between the germline ends. This CDR3 is built from 14 residues. The CDR3: CASSYSRLPYGYTF. The CDR3 nucleotides are TGTGCCAGCAGTTACTCGAGGTTGCCCTATGGCTACACCTTC.

As regards this clone: Compared with germline, one end of the junction differs, possibly owing to a read error. The gene calls are TRBV29-1 and TRBJ1-2; no reliable D call. Germline CDR1 reads SQVTM; CDR2 reads ANQGSEA. CDR3 length: 11 residues. The CDR3, as DNA: TGCAGCGTACATTATAACAATGGCTACACCTTC. Protein sequence: CSVHYNNGYTF.

This clone was seen a handful of times. This sequence joins TRBV25-1 and TRBJ2-5; 8 bases line up with TRBD2. This CDR3 is built from 17 residues. V gave up 8 bases and J gave up 0 bases; unmatched junction bases: 14. CDR1 and CDR2 from the germline V gene are MGHDK and SYGVNS. The CDR3 sequence is CASLRSSGGRYQETQYF. The CDR3 DNA reads as TGTGCCAGCCTGAGGTCGAGCGGGGGTCGTTACCAAGAGACCCAGTACTTC.

The chain has TRBV5-1 and TRBJ2-7; 7 nucleotides agree with TRBD1. CDR3 size: 15 residues. V trimming: 0 bases; J trimming: 4 bases; junction bases outside the gene matches: 7. CDR1 and CDR2 from the germline V gene are SGHRS and YFSETQ. The CDR3 is CASSLDGLTGYEQYF. The CDR3, as DNA: TGCGCCAGCAGCTTGGACGGATTGACAGGGTACGAGCAGTACTTC.

In this sample, this clone turned up a few times. Other DNA variants within this sample encode the same CDR3. The V and J genes are TRBV7-9 and TRBJ1-5; D not certain. The CDR3 has 13 amino acids. V gave up 5 bases and J gave up 2 bases, with 7 bases separating them. Germline V gene data show CDR1 as SEHNR and CDR2 as FQNEAQ (reference sequence). For the CDR3, the DNA is TGTGCCAGCAGCCGGGATGGCAATCAGCCCCAGCATTTT. Translating gives CASSRDGNQPQHF.

The rearrangement joins TRBV2 to TRBJ2-4, with 7 bases aligning to TRBD1. The CDR3 covers 13 residues. CDR1 is SNHLY and CDR2 is FYNNEI in the germline V gene. Trimming removed 4 bases from V and 7 bases from J; junction bases left unmatched: 4. CDR3: CASSGQGTNIQYF. The CDR3 bases are TGTGCCAGCAGTGGACAGGGTACGAACATTCAGTACTTC. The variable domain in full, completed from reference TRBV2 and TRBJ2-4, reads EPEVTQTPSHQVTQMGQEVILRCVPISNHLYFYWYRQILGQKVEFLVSFYNNEISEKSEIFDDQFSVERPDGSNFTLKIRSTKLEDSAMYFCASSGQGTNIQYFGAGTRLSVL.